What follows is one TCR beta chain and its context. As yet, its antigen is unknown. The template used for profiling TCR beta VDJ and CDR3 was genomic DNA. A single record per CDR3 protein comes from TCRdb applying MiXCR to the reads. The table includes over 150,000 distinct CDR3 sequences, around 63% detected once. This specimen belongs to a study of CD8+CD57+ T cells in acquired aplastic anemia. Sequencing was done on patients that had shown CD8+CD57+ cell expansion by flow cytometry. Severe acquired aplastic anemia was present in every patient. Therapy had not been given to patients before blood sampling. Overall study findings and caveats: For CD8+ Simpson's diversity, patients and controls showed no significant difference. Patients and controls had in common approximately 30 CD8+ CDR3 sequences.

From germline, CDR1 is LNHDA and CDR2 SQIVND (reference sequence). Unmatched junction bases numbered 9, after V lost 5 bases and J lost 7 bases. This CDR3 is 15 amino acids long. The sequence was collected from a human donor with aplastic anemia. Sequenced material: sorted CD4+, CD8+, or CD8+CD57+ T cells (not recorded which) from PBMCs. V gene TRBV19 combines with J gene TRBJ2-7; 12 bases are a match to TRBD2. CDR3 sequence: CASSVWTSGMGEQYF. In DNA, the CDR3 is TGTGCCAGTAGTGTTTGGACTAGCGGGATGGGGGAGCAGTACTTC.